The sequence of this TCR beta chain was determined in a study of T cell repertoires in cytomegalovirus infection. Study in general: Based on public TCR beta signatures, there were indications of CMV infection and of a matching HLA type.

Findings of the study overall: HLA-C-restricted TCR beta clonotypes specific for CMV led the ex vivo response.

TCRdb called the reads again in MiXCR, with one record for every CDR3 protein. The sample holds around 440,000 distinct CDR3 sequences, 11% seen once. There are a few counts of this clonotype. The antigen remains undetermined. This CDR3 is 15 amino acids long. V was pared by 5 bases and J by 3 bases, with 8 bases of the junction left unmatched. The germline V gene has CDR1 MNHEY and CDR2 SMNVEV (reference sequence). J is TRBJ1-2 and V is TRBV27; TRBD1 matches at 8 bases. The sequenced material came from PBMCs. The sequence was collected from a human donor in good health (CMV status not recorded). Some clones in this sample may be carry-over from other donors' samples. As DNA, the CDR3 is TGTGCCAGCAGTCCGGACAGGGCATCTTACTATGGCTACACCTTC. It specifies CASSPDRASYYGYTF.